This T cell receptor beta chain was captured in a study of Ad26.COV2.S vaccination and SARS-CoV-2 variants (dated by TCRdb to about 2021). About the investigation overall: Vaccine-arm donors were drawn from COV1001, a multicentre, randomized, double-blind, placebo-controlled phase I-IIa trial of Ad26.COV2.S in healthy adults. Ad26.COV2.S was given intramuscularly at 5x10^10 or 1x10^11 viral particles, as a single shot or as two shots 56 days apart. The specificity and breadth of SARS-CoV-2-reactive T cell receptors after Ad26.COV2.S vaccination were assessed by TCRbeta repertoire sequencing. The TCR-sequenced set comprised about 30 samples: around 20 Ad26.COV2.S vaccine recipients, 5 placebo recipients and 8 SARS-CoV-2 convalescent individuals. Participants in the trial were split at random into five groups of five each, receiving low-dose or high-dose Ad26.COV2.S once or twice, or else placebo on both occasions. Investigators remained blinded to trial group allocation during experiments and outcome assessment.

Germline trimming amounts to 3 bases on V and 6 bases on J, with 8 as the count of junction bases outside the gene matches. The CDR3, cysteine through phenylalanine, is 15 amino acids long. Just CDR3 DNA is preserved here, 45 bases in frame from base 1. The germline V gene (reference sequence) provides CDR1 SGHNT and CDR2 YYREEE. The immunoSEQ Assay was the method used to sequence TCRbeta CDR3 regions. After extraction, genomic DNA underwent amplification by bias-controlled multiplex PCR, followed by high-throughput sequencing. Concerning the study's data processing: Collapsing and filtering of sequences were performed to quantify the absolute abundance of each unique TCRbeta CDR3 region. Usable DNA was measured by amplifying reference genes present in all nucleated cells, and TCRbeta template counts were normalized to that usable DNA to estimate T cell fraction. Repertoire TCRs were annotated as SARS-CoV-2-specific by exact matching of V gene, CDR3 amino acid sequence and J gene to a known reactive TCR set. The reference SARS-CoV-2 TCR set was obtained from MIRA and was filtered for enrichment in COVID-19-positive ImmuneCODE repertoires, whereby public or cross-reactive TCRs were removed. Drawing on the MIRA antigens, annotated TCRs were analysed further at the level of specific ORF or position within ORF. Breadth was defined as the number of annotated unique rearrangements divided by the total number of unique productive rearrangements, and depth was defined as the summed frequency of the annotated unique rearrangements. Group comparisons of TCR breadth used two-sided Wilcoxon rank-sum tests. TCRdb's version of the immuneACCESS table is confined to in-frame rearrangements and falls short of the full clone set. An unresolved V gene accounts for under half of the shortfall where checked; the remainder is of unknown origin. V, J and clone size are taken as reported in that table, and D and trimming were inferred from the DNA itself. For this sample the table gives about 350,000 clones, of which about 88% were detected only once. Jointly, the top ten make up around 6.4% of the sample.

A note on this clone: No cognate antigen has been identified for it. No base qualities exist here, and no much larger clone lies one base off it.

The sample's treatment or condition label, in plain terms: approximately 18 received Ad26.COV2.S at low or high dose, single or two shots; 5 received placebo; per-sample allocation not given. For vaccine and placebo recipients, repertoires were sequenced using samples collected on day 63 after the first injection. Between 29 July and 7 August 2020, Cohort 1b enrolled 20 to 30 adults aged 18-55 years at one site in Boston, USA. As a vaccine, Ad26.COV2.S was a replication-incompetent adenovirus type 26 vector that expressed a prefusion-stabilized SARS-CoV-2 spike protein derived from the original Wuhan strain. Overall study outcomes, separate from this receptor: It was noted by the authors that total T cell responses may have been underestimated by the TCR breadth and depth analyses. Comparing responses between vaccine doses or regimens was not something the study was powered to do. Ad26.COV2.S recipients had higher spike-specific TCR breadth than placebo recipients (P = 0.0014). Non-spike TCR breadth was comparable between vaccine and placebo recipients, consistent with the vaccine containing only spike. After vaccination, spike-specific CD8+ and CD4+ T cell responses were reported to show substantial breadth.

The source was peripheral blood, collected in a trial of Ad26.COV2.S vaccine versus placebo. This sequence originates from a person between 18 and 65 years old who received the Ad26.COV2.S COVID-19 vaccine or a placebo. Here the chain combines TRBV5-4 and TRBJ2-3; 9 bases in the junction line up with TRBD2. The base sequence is TGTGCCAGCAGCTCCAATAGCGGGAGAGCCGATACGCAGTATTTT. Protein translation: CASSSNSGRADTQYF.